Following are 7 T cell receptor beta chains from one sample sequenced in a study of blood T cell repertoires in COVID-19. Profiled with immunoSEQ multiplex PCR; TCRdb holds only in-frame clones, not every one. This table holds tens of thousands of clones, 65% to 85% found once. The specimen sequenced was peripheral blood. These receptors originate from a man aged 70 or older with acute or convalescent COVID-19.

On this clone: Since a much larger clone is just one base distant, this may be a read error. This chain uses TRBV7-8 with TRBJ1-2; TRBD1 matches at 9 bases. From germline, CDR1 is SGHVS and CDR2 FQNEAQ. This CDR3 is built from 14 residues. Unmatched junction bases numbered 5, after V lost 5 bases and J lost 4 bases. The CDR3 reads CASSPGQGTYGYTF. DNA for the CDR3: TGTGCCAGCAGCCCAGGACAGGGGACCTATGGCTACACCTTC.

This clone was detected a few times. V usage is TRBV7-2 and J usage is TRBJ2-1, with a tentative D call TRBD2 (6 bases). CDR1 and CDR2 (germline): SGHTA, FQGNSA. The CDR3 has 15 amino acids. Trimming removed 3 bases at V and 6 bases at J, with 15 bases between. CDR3 nucleotide sequence: TGTGCCAGCAGCTTGCGGCGGGGACTCCGCAATGAGCAGTTCTTC. It codes for CASSLRRGLRNEQFF.

V and J are TRBV11-2 and TRBJ1-1, with no clear D. Germline CDR1 and CDR2: SGHAT and FQNNGV. Trimming removed 1 base at V and 1 base at J, with 10 bases between. The CDR3 runs 15 residues. The CDR3 loop is CASSLARYGNTEAFF. CDR3 DNA: TGTGCCAGCAGCTTAGCCCGCTACGGGAACACTGAAGCTTTCTTT.

The chain employs TRBV2 and TRBJ2-1; 11 nucleotides line up with TRBD2. Germline-derived CDR1 and CDR2 are SNHLY and FYNNEI. The V and J ends lost 4 bases and 3 bases, in that order; junction bases with no gene match: 5. CDR3 length: 16 residues. The CDR3 sequence is CASSGVAGGFYNEQFF. CDR3 bases: TGTGCCAGCAGTGGGGTAGCGGGGGGGTTCTACAATGAGCAGTTCTTC.

V and J are TRBV7-2 and TRBJ1-6; D unclear. The V gene's germline CDR1 is SGHTA and CDR2 FQGNSA. The CDR3 is 16 residues long. Deletions cut 1 base from V and 9 bases from J, with 16 bases between. The CDR3 DNA follows: TGTGCCAGCAGCTTAGAGGTAGGGAGGGTTCGTTCACCCCTCCACTTT. This codes for CASSLEVGRVRSPLHF.

V and J are TRBV3-1 (or the pseudogene TRBV3-2) and TRBJ2-3; TRBD2 might be the D (5 bases). Germline CDR1 LGHDT, CDR2 YNNKEL (reference sequence). The CDR3 is 17 residues long. Trimming cost V 4 bases and J 3 bases, with 20 bases left between them. The CDR3 DNA sequence: TGTGCCAGCAGCCCTCAGTTAGCTCCCAGAGGGACAGATACGCAGTATTTT. This translates into CASSPQLAPRGTDTQYF.

The rearrangement joins TRBV4-1 to TRBJ1-3; tentatively, D is TRBD1 (5 bases). V gave up 0 bases and J gave up 4 bases, with 10 bases separating them. CDR1 MGHRA and CDR2 YSYEKL come from the germline V gene. The CDR3 consists of 15 residues. CDR3 nucleotide sequence: TGCGCCAGCAGCCAAGATTGGGGGGTAGGAAACACCATATATTTT. Amino acid sequence: CASSQDWGVGNTIYF.